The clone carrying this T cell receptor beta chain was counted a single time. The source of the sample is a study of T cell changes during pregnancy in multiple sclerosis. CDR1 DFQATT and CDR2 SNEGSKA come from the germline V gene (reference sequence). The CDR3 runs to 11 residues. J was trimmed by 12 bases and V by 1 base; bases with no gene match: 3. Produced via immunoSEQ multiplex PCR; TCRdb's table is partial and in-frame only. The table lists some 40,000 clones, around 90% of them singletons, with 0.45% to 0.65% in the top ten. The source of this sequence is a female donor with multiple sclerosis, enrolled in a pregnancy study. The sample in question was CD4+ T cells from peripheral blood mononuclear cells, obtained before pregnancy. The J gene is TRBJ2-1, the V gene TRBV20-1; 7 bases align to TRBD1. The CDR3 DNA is TGCAGTGCTAGAGCCCCAGGGGGGCAGTTCTTC. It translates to CSARAPGGQFF.